This entry lists 29 T cell receptor beta chains sequenced from one sample in a study of identical twins. TCRdb fed the 5' RACE reads into MiXCR, producing one record per CDR3 protein. The repertoire includes fewer than 250,000 distinct CDR3 sequences, approximately 7.9% of them detected once, and around 5% sits in the top ten. These data were also filed under a second study, of yellow fever vaccine responses in identical twins.

Material: CD8+ T cells sorted from blood. All receptors derive from a young woman in good health.

V gene TRBV2 combines with J gene TRBJ2-7, with D possibly being TRBD1 or TRBD2 (5 bases each). This CDR3 is 15 amino acids long. The ends were cut back, 8 bases at V and 6 bases at J, with 23 bases in the middle. Germline-derived CDR1 and CDR2 are SNHLY and FYNNEI. In DNA form, the CDR3 reads TGTGCCAGCGGGGGAAAGGGGAAAGAGAAGGTCGAGCAGTACTTC. It specifies CASGGKGKEKVEQYF.

This clonotype has only a few counts. The chain links TRBV4-1 to TRBJ1-6; 8 nucleotides match TRBD1. Germline trimming cut 3 bases from V and 9 bases from J; bases unmatched to any gene: 7. From germline, CDR1 is MGHRA and CDR2 YSYEKL. The CDR3 is made up of 15 amino acids. The CDR3, as DNA: TGCGCCAGCAGCCAGGACAGGGCTGGAGGTTCACCCCTCCACTTT. Its translation: CASSQDRAGGSPLHF.

The sample holds a few counts of this clonotype. The chain carries TRBV24-1 and TRBJ2-5; no definite D call. Germline assignment: CDR1 KGHDR and CDR2 SFDVKD. The CDR3 is made up of 16 amino acids. Trimming left V 4 bases short and J 2 bases short, with 16 bases between. The CDR3 sequence: CATSDPDTDVQETQYF. The DNA of the CDR3 is TGTGCCACCAGTGACCCCGATACAGACGTACAAGAGACCCAGTACTTC.

This clonotype has a handful of counts. In DNA form, the CDR3 reads TGTGCCAGCAGCCCCCGTCGGCTTATGTCCTACGAGCAGTACGTC. It translates to CASSPRRLMSYEQYV. The chain joins TRBV14 to TRBJ2-7; D ambiguous. Trimming shortened V by 4 bases and J by 1 base, and 14 bases separated the two germline ends. This CDR3 comprises 15 residues. Germline CDR1 SGHDN, CDR2 FVKESK.

This clonotype was detected many times. The chain combines TRBV28 with TRBJ2-1, with TRBD2 matching 8 bases. This CDR3 is 15 amino acids long. CDR1 is MDHEN and CDR2 is SYDVKM in the germline V gene. V shed 6 bases, J shed 6 bases, and the junction held 10 bases outside the gene matches. The CDR3 spells CASSFYYSGTNEQFF. As DNA, the CDR3 is TGTGCCAGCAGCTTTTATTATAGCGGGACCAATGAGCAGTTCTTC.

This rearrangement joins TRBV12-3 or TRBV12-4 to TRBJ2-2; perhaps TRBD1 as D (6 bases). V lost 6 bases, J lost 3 bases, and 11 bases lay in between. The length of the CDR3 is 14 residues. CDR3 residues: CASRRDTYTGELFF. The DNA for the CDR3 is TGTGCCAGCAGAAGGGACACCTACACCGGGGAGCTGTTTTTT.

This clonotype was observed a handful of times. The V call is TRBV4-1, the J call TRBJ2-5; no clear D. Germline values: CDR1 MGHRA, CDR2 YSYEKL. The CDR3 sequence is 14 residues long. V dropped 0 bases and J dropped 5 bases, with 10 bases sitting between them. CDR3 sequence reads: CASSQDSLGETQYF. CDR3 DNA: TGCGCCAGCAGCCAAGATAGCCTCGGGGAGACCCAGTACTTC.

This clonotype was detected ten times or more. CDR3 loop: CASSPVFYEQYF. The CDR3 nucleotides read TGTGCCAGCAGTCCCGTTTTTTACGAGCAGTACTTC. The chain employs TRBV12-3 or TRBV12-4 and TRBJ2-7; D not certain. V was pared by 5 bases and J by 4 bases, with 9 bases between. This CDR3 region has 12 residues.

Ten or more counts support this clonotype. The chain carries TRBV12-3 or TRBV12-4 and TRBJ1-1; a possible D gene is TRBD1 (5 bases). V gave up 6 bases and J gave up 1 base, with 6 bases separating them. CDR3 length equals 12 residues. The CDR3 DNA is TGTGCCAGCAGAGGACAGAACACTGAAGCTTTCTTT. Amino acid sequence: CASRGQNTEAFF.

This clonotype was detected ten times or more. The rearrangement uses TRBV20-1 and TRBJ1-1; the D is unclear. Per germline, CDR1 DFQATT and CDR2 SNEGSKA (reference sequence). Trimming took off 6 bases at V and 4 bases at J, with 18 bases between the two ends. The CDR3 spans 14 residues. CDR3 protein: CSAKGRTGATEAFF. In nucleotides, the CDR3 is TGCAGTGCAAAAGGCAGGACTGGCGCCACTGAAGCTTTCTTT.

This clonotype appeared a few times. The chain recombines TRBV29-1 with TRBJ2-1; 13 bases map to TRBD2. Trimming took 1 base from V and 0 from J; bases not matched to a gene: 6. Per germline, CDR1 SQVTM and CDR2 ANQGSEA. CDR3 length: 18 amino acids. CDR3 sequence: CSVEGLAGGLSSYNEQFF. CDR3 DNA sequence: TGCAGCGTTGAAGGACTAGCGGGGGGCCTCAGCTCCTACAATGAGCAGTTCTTC.

This clonotype was recorded at least ten times. This rearrangement joins TRBV12-3 or TRBV12-4 to TRBJ2-1; 8 nucleotides match TRBD2. Germline trimming cut 4 bases from V and 0 bases from J; bases unmatched to any gene: 2. This CDR3 has 15 amino acids. CDR3 sequence: CASSSGTSSYNEQFF. The CDR3 DNA reads TGTGCCAGCAGTTCAGGGACTAGCTCCTACAATGAGCAGTTCTTC.

As to this clonotype: This may be a read error, as it is one base from a much larger clone. CDR3 in amino acids: CASSAGTGGLYKQYV. CDR3 nucleotide sequence: TGTGCCAGCAGTGCCGGGACAGGGGGATTATACAAGCAGTACGTC. This chain uses TRBV28 with TRBJ2-7, with 11 positions matching TRBD1. Germline V gene sequence: CDR1 MDHEN, CDR2 SYDVKM. Trimming removed 5 bases from V and 8 bases from J; junction bases left unmatched: 11. The CDR3 contains 15 residues.

This clonotype was counted many times. The chain is built from TRBV5-1 and TRBJ2-2; no clear D gene. Trimming pared 5 bases from V and 8 bases from J, leaving 7 bases between. Germline V CDR1 and CDR2: SGHRS, YFSETQ. The CDR3 is 11 residues long. The CDR3 region has the DNA TGCGCCAGCAGGCGTCCTGGGGAGCTGTTTTTT. Protein product: CASRRPGELFF.

This clonotype occurred a few times. This chain uses TRBV4-1 with TRBJ2-7; TRBD1 is a possible D gene (6 bases). Trimming took 0 bases from V and 2 from J, leaving 8 bases between them. CDR3 length: 14 residues. The germline gives CDR1 MGHRA, CDR2 YSYEKL. CDR3 in amino acids: CASSQETGTYEQYF. The DNA for the CDR3 is TGCGCCAGCAGCCAAGAGACAGGAACCTACGAGCAGTACTTC.

The chain links TRBV2 to TRBJ2-3, with 8 positions matching TRBD2. J lost 6 bases, V lost 4 bases, and 6 bases had no gene match. The CDR3 runs to 14 residues. Germline-derived CDR1 and CDR2 are SNHLY and FYNNEI. The CDR3 protein is CASSVEAGEDTQYF. CDR3 nucleotide sequence: TGTGCCAGCAGTGTGGAAGCGGGAGAGGATACGCAGTATTTT.

This clonotype was picked up many times. This chain links TRBV4-1 with TRBJ2-1; the D is unclear. The CDR3 spans 11 residues. Trimming shortened V by 0 bases and J by 9 bases, and 3 bases separated the two germline ends. Per germline, CDR1 MGHRA and CDR2 YSYEKL. The CDR3: CASSQELEQFF. CDR3 nucleotides: TGCGCCAGCAGCCAAGAACTTGAGCAGTTCTTC.

This clonotype was picked up many times. The chain couples TRBV11-2 to TRBJ1-1; D possibly corresponds to TRBD1 (5 bases). The length of the CDR3 is 15 residues. Germline CDR1 and CDR2: SGHAT and FQNNGV. Trimming took off 1 base at V and 3 bases at J, with 12 bases between the two ends. The CDR3 nucleotides read TGTGCCAGCAGCTTAGTCCCGGGGCTTGACACTGAAGCTTTCTTT. Its translation: CASSLVPGLDTEAFF.

The rearrangement joins TRBV4-1 to TRBJ2-3, with 9 bases that match TRBD2. The CDR3 covers 18 residues. CDR1 and CDR2 from the germline V gene are MGHRA and YSYEKL. V was pared by 4 bases and J by 2 bases, with 13 bases of the junction left unmatched. CDR3 region: CASSREMSAGGPTDTQYF. Written as DNA, the CDR3 is TGCGCCAGCAGCCGGGAAATGTCTGCGGGGGGGCCCACAGATACGCAGTATTTT.

This clonotype was counted at least ten times. This chain links TRBV5-1 with TRBJ2-3, with D unresolved. Germline V gives CDR1 SGHRS, CDR2 YFSETQ. Trimming pared 2 bases from V and 2 bases from J, leaving 15 bases between. This CDR3 comprises 16 residues. As DNA, the CDR3 is TGCGCCAGCAGCTTTTGGGGTCGGGTCCTCACAGATACGCAGTATTTT. Translating gives CASSFWGRVLTDTQYF.

The V call is TRBV12-5, the J call TRBJ2-7; a weak D match, TRBD2 (5 bases). Germline-derived CDR1 and CDR2 are LGHNT and FRNRAP. Trimming removed 2 bases at V and 2 bases at J, with 16 bases between. This CDR3 comprises 16 residues. DNA for the CDR3: TGTGCTAGTGGTTTGCACGGAGGAGGTAGAACCTACGAGCAGTACTTC. Translation: CASGLHGGGRTYEQYF.

This clonotype was counted many times. This chain links TRBV7-8 with TRBJ2-1; a weak D match, TRBD1 (5 bases). This CDR3 is 16 amino acids long. V was clipped by 2 bases and J by 3 bases, with 14 bases between them. Germline assignment: CDR1 SGHVS and CDR2 FQNEAQ. The CDR3 DNA is TGTGCCAGCAGCTTATCCCAGGGCCTTCTCTACAATGAGCAGTTCTTC. Its protein is CASSLSQGLLYNEQFF.

The rearrangement joins TRBV3-1 to TRBJ2-3; no reliable D call. In germline, CDR1 is LGHDT, CDR2 YNNKEL (reference sequence). The V end lost 0 bases, the J end lost 5 bases, and 9 bases lay between the germline ends. The CDR3 loop spans 14 amino acids. The CDR3 nucleotides read TGTGCCAGCAGCCAAGAAAAGAAGGAAGATACGCAGTATTTT. Translation: CASSQEKKEDTQYF.

This clonotype was observed many times. The chain uses TRBV29-1 and TRBJ1-1, with a weak D call TRBD1 (5 bases). Germline CDR1 is SQVTM and CDR2 is ANQGSEA. Trimming left V 4 bases short and J 1 base short, with 13 bases between. CDR3 length: 14 amino acids. The CDR3 nucleotides read TGCAGCGTTGGAAGGGAGGGGAGGAACACTGAAGCTTTCTTT. The encoded protein is CSVGREGRNTEAFF.

This clonotype was observed a few times. The chain has TRBV7-9 and TRBJ2-3, with a weak D call TRBD1 (6 bases). This CDR3 region has 15 residues. The germline V gene has CDR1 SEHNR and CDR2 FQNEAQ (reference sequence). V gave up 5 bases and J gave up 8 bases, with 20 bases separating them. In DNA, the CDR3 is TGTGCCAGCAGCCAAACAGGGCCGGAGGTTGGTACGCAGTATTTT. Translating gives CASSQTGPEVGTQYF.

This clonotype was recorded many times. The rearrangement joins TRBV9 to TRBJ2-2; D is ambiguous. The germline V gene encodes CDR1 SGDLS and CDR2 YYNGEE. This CDR3 is 13 amino acids long. V gave up 5 bases and J gave up 2 bases, with 7 bases separating them. CDR3 loop: CASSWGNTGELFF. In nucleotides, the CDR3 is TGTGCCAGCAGTTGGGGAAACACCGGGGAGCTGTTTTTT.

The rearrangement uses TRBV29-1 and TRBJ2-3; perhaps TRBD2 as D (5 bases). The germline V and J ends were trimmed by 4 bases and 4 bases, with 9 bases remaining between them. The CDR3 runs 12 residues. CDR1 and CDR2 (germline): SQVTM, ANQGSEA. CDR3 bases: TGCAGCGTTGTTCTGGGAGCAGATACGCAGTATTTT. Translating it yields CSVVLGADTQYF.

This clonotype has at least ten counts. The chain combines TRBV4-1 with TRBJ2-1; 7 bases fit TRBD1. The CDR3 runs to 20 residues. CDR1 is MGHRA and CDR2 is YSYEKL in the germline V gene. The V and J ends lost 4 bases and 0 bases, in that order; junction bases with no gene match: 18. The CDR3 loop is CASSLKTGPAIDSSYNEQFF. DNA of the CDR3: TGCGCCAGCAGCCTAAAGACAGGGCCCGCCATAGACAGCTCCTACAATGAGCAGTTCTTC.

This clonotype was seen more than once but under ten times. The chain employs TRBV5-6 and TRBJ2-7; D not resolved. This CDR3 is 15 amino acids long. CDR1 and CDR2 from the germline V gene are SGHDT and YYEEEE. The V end lost 4 bases, the J end lost 5 bases, and 19 bases lay between the germline ends. The CDR3 region has the DNA TGTGCCAGCAGCCTCCTAGAGCCCTTTTCCGACGAGCAGTACTTC. Its translation: CASSLLEPFSDEQYF.